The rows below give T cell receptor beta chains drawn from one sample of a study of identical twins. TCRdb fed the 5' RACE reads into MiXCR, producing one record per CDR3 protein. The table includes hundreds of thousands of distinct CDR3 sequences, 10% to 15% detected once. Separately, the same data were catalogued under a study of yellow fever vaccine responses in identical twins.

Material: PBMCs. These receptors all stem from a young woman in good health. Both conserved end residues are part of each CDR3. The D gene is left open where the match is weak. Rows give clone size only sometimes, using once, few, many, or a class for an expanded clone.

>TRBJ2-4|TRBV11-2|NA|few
CASSSRRDSADF
TGTGCCAGCAGCTCCCGCCGGGACTCTGCGGACTTC
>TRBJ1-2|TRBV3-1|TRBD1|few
CASSRGQGVYGYTF
TGTGCCAGCAGCCGTGGACAGGGGGTCTATGGCTACACCTTC
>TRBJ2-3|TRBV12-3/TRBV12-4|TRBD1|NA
CASRALEGGDTQYF
TGTGCCAGCAGGGCACTTGAAGGGGGCGATACGCAGTATTTT
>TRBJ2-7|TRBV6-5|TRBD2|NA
CASSYSAGRRVEEQYF
TGTGCCAGCAGTTACTCAGCGGGACGTCGGGTAGAAGAGCAGTACTTC
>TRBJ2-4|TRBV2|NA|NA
CASSESGGAGIQYF
TGTGCCAGCAGTGAAAGTGGGGGGGCCGGCATTCAGTACTTC
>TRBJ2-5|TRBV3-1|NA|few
CASSQDTVRSETQYF
TGTGCCAGCAGCCAAGATACAGTCAGGTCGGAGACCCAGTACTTC
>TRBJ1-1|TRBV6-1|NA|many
CASTPTPGFTEAFF
TGTGCCAGCACCCCCACCCCGGGGTTCACTGAAGCTTTCTTT
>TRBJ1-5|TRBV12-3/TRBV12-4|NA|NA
CASSHPGFSNQPQHF
TGTGCCAGCAGCCACCCGGGGTTCAGCAATCAGCCCCAGCATTTT
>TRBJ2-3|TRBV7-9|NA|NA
CASSRDTLSTDTQYF
TGTGCCAGCAGTCGTGACACGCTAAGCACAGATACGCAGTATTTT
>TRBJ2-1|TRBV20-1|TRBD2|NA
CSAGRTSGRPYNEQFF
TGCAGTGCTGGCAGGACTAGCGGGAGACCCTACAATGAGCAGTTCTTC
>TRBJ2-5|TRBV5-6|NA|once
CASSQGSREETQYF
TGTGCCAGCAGCCAGGGTTCTCGGGAAGAGACCCAGTACTTC
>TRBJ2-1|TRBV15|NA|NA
CATSRDQGLRPFF
TGTGCCACCAGCAGAGATCAGGGACTGAGACCGTTCTTC
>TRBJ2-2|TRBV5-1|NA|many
CASSPGTPTGELFF
TGCGCCAGCAGCCCCGGGACTCCTACCGGGGAGCTGTTTTTT
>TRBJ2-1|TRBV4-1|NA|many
CASSPTFLSYNEQFF
TGCGCCAGCAGCCCCACCTTCCTGTCCTACAATGAGCAGTTCTTC
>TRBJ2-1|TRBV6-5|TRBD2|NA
CASSYSIGGSHNEQFF
TGTGCCAGCAGTTACTCGATCGGGGGGTCGCACAATGAGCAGTTCTTC
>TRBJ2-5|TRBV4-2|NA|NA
CASSQAEGQETQYF
TGTGCCAGCAGCCAAGCGGAGGGTCAGGAGACCCAGTACTTC
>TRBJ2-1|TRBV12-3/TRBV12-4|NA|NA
CASIRAGPSYHEQFF
TGTGCCAGCATTAGGGCGGGGCCCTCCTACCATGAGCAGTTCTTC
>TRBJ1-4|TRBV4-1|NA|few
CASSPERDTNEKLFF
TGCGCCAGCAGCCCGGAACGGGACACTAATGAAAAACTGTTTTTT
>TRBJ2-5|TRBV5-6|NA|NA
CASSLEAVLQETQYF
TGTGCCAGCAGCTTGGAGGCAGTACTTCAAGAGACCCAGTACTTC
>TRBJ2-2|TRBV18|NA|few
CASSPGDPPGELFF
TGTGCCAGCTCACCGGGGGATCCCCCCGGGGAGCTGTTTTTT
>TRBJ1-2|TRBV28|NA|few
CASSPPEDGANYGYTF
TGTGCCAGCAGTCCACCCGAGGACGGAGCTAACTATGGCTACACCTTC
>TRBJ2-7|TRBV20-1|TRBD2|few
CSVSGRDPYEQYF
TGCAGTGTTAGCGGGAGGGATCCATACGAGCAGTACTTC
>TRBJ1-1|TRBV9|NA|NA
CASSVESRNTEAFF
TGTGCCAGCAGCGTAGAAAGCCGGAACACTGAAGCTTTCTTT
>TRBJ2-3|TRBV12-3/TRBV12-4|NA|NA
CASSTLGGGADTQYF
TGTGCCAGCAGTACCTTGGGGGGGGGCGCAGATACGCAGTATTTT
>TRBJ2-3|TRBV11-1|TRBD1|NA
CASRKNRGLSTDTQYF
TGTGCCAGCAGAAAAAACAGGGGCTTAAGCACAGATACGCAGTATTTT
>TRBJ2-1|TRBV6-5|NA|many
CASSYFPPGLANYNEQFF
TGTGCCAGCAGTTACTTCCCTCCTGGGCTAGCGAATTACAATGAGCAGTTCTTC
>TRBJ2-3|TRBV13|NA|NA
CASSSGTTTGDTQYF
TGTGCCAGCAGCTCCGGGACAACGACTGGCGATACGCAGTATTTT
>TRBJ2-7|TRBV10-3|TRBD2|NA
CAISDPQRDYSYEQYF
TGTGCCATCAGTGACCCGCAGCGGGACTACTCCTACGAGCAGTACTTC
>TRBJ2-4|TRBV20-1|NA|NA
CSARPEGIQYF
TGCAGTGCTAGACCAGAAGGCATTCAGTACTTC
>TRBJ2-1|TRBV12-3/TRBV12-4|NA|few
CASSPRGGSSSYNEQFF
TGTGCCAGCAGTCCGCGAGGCGGTTCGAGCTCCTACAATGAGCAGTTCTTC
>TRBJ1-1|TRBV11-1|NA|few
CASSLDQPRGARDTEAFF
TGTGCCAGCAGCTTAGACCAGCCGCGGGGGGCGCGAGACACTGAAGCTTTCTTT
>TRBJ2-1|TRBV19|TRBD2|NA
CASSILAGGLFYNEQFF
TGTGCCAGTAGTATCTTAGCGGGGGGGCTTTTCTACAATGAGCAGTTCTTC
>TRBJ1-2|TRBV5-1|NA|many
CASSSNQGSNYGYTF
TGCGCCAGCAGCTCAAACCAGGGTTCTAACTATGGCTACACCTTC
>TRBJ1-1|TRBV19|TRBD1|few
CASSKTGSPNRINTEAFF
TGTGCCAGTAGTAAGACAGGGTCCCCAAATAGGATCAACACTGAAGCTTTCTTT
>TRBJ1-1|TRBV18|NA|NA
CASSRNIGREAFF
TGTGCCAGCTCACGGAACATCGGCCGAGAAGCTTTCTTT
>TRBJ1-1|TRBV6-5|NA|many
CASSSRTANTEAFF
TGTGCCAGCAGTTCCCGGACGGCGAACACTGAAGCTTTCTTT
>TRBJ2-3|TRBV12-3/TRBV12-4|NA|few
CASSPSPESGDTQYF
TGTGCCAGCAGTCCAAGCCCCGAATCGGGAGATACGCAGTATTTT
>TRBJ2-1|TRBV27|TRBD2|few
CASRPPGLAALGEQFF
TGTGCCAGCCGACCCCCGGGACTAGCGGCTCTCGGGGAGCAGTTCTTC
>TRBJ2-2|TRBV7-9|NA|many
CASSPGTGYTGELFF
TGTGCCAGCAGCCCAGGGACGGGCTACACCGGGGAGCTGTTTTTT
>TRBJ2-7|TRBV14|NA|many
CASSSDRYEQYF
TGTGCCAGCAGTTCGGACAGATACGAGCAGTACTTC
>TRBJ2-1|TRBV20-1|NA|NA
CSARMRVVNEQFF
TGCAGTGCTAGAATGAGGGTCGTTAATGAGCAGTTCTTC
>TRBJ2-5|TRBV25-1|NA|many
CASSEPQRKTQYF
TGTGCCAGCAGTGAACCACAGAGGAAGACCCAGTACTTC
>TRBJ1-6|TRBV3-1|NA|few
CASSQRDYNSPLHF
TGTGCCAGCAGTCAGCGGGACTATAATTCACCCCTCCACTTT
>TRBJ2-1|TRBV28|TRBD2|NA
CASSYELALVEEQFF
TGTGCCAGCAGTTACGAACTAGCGCTGGTTGAGGAGCAGTTCTTC
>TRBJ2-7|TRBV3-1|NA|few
CASSQSTSYEQYF
TGTGCCAGCAGCCAATCGACGTCCTACGAGCAGTACTTC
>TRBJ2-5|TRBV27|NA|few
CASSPVTGPAETQYF
TGTGCCAGCAGTCCAGTGACAGGACCGGCCGAGACCCAGTACTTC
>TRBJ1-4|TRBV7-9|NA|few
CASSVGEPNEKLFF
TGTGCCAGCAGCGTAGGAGAGCCTAATGAAAAACTGTTTTTT
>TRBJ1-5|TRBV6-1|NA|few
CASNTYSNQPQHF
TGTGCCAGCAACACCTATAGCAATCAGCCCCAGCATTTT
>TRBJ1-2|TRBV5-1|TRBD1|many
CASSPIPGQGNYGYTF
TGCGCCAGCAGCCCGATACCGGGACAGGGAAACTATGGCTACACCTTC
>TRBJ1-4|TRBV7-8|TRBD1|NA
CASSHGQGTNEKLFF
TGTGCCAGCAGTCATGGACAGGGAACTAATGAAAAACTGTTTTTT
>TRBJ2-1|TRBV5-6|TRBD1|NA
CASSLAFGTGSNEQFF
TGTGCCAGCAGCTTGGCATTTGGGACAGGGTCCAATGAGCAGTTCTTC